These 11 T cell receptor beta chains share one sample of origin, sequenced in a study of shared clonotypes between healthy human individuals. Sequencing used immunoSEQ multiplex PCR; TCRdb keeps in-frame clones, though not all of them. The profile shows roughly 1,500,000 clones, 95% to 99% of them singletons. The specimen was naive CD4+ T cells sorted from blood. Sample subset: CD45RA+ positively selected. The receptors originated from a man younger than 45 in good health.

The rearrangement links TRBV5-6 to TRBJ2-1; D gene ambiguous. CDR1 is SGHDT and CDR2 is YYEEEE in the germline V gene. V was shortened by 1 base and J by 1 base, with 12 bases between the two germline ends. This CDR3 is 16 amino acids long. The CDR3 region has the DNA TGTGCCAGCAGCTTGTGGGATTTAGTTTCCTACAATGAGCAGTTCTTC. As protein: CASSLWDLVSYNEQFF. The full variable domain, its missing parts supplied by reference TRBV5-6 and TRBJ2-1, is DAGVTQSPTHLIKTRGQQVTLRCSPKSGHDTVSWYQQALGQGPQFIFQYYEEEERQRGNFPDRFSGHQFPNYSSELNVNALLLGDSALYLCASSLWDLVSYNEQFFGPGTRLTVL.

The CDR3 sequence is CASSPLDRNEKLFF. The CDR3 DNA is TGTGCCAGCAGCCCTCTGGACAGAAATGAAAAACTGTTTTTT. The rearrangement uses TRBV7-2 and TRBJ1-4; a possible D gene is TRBD1 (6 bases). The CDR3 is 14 residues long. Germline lookup yields CDR1 SGHTA and CDR2 FQGNSA. V was clipped by 5 bases and J by 5 bases, with 12 bases between them.

This clone was counted once. The V call is TRBV28, the J call TRBJ1-2; 8 bases match TRBD1. There are 14 residues in the CDR3. V was clipped by 6 bases and J by 8 bases; unmatched bases: 11. CDR1 is MDHEN, CDR2 SYDVKM, per germline. CDR3 DNA: TGTGCCAGCAGGGGGGACAGGACGTTCCTGGGCTACACCTTC. Its protein product is CASRGDRTFLGYTF.

The V and J genes are TRBV5-1 and TRBJ1-1, with a possible D match to TRBD1 (5 bases). Trimming removed 2 bases at V and 4 bases at J, with 12 bases between. The CDR3 has 14 amino acids. Germline V gene sequence: CDR1 SGHRS, CDR2 YFSETQ. The CDR3 DNA reads TGCGCCAGCAGCTTAAGGGGCAGGGCCACTGAAGCTTTCTTT. This codes for CASSLRGRATEAFF.

Turning to this clone: Other DNA sequences in this specimen translate into the identical CDR3. The V call is TRBV6-5, the J call TRBJ2-7; D remains ambiguous. Trimming took off 2 bases at V and 0 bases at J, with 8 bases between the two ends. The CDR3 consists of 14 residues. The germline CDR1 and CDR2 sequences are MNHEY and SVGAGI. The CDR3, as DNA: TGTGCCAGCAGTTACAGCTACTCCTCCTACGAGCAGTACTTC. It codes for CASSYSYSSYEQYF.

V is TRBV27 and J is TRBJ2-3; D is undetermined. The germline CDR1 and CDR2 sequences are MNHEY and SMNVEV (reference sequence). This CDR3 region has 17 residues. V shed 3 bases and J shed 6 bases, with 22 bases lying between them. CDR3 nucleotides: TGTGCCAGCAGTTTCGCCCCGGTTAGGTTCAATCTCGATACGCAGTATTTT. Translation: CASSFAPVRFNLDTQYF.

The chain recombines TRBV5-1 with TRBJ2-3; 9 bases align to TRBD2. The CDR3 loop spans 16 amino acids. CDR1 and CDR2 (germline): SGHRS, YFSETQ. V trimming: 4 bases; J trimming: 1 base; junction bases outside the gene matches: 7. Here the CDR3 reads CASSPGASGGTDTQYF. The CDR3 nucleotides are TGCGCCAGCAGCCCGGGGGCTAGCGGGGGCACAGATACGCAGTATTTT.

The chain couples TRBV6-6 to TRBJ1-1; D possibly corresponds to TRBD1 (5 bases). Trimming shortened V by 6 bases and J by 0 bases, and 8 bases separated the two germline ends. This CDR3 spans 13 amino acids. Germline V CDR1 and CDR2: MNHNY, SVGAGI (reference sequence). CDR3: CASRGTVNTEAFF. DNA of the CDR3: TGTGCCAGCAGAGGGACGGTGAACACTGAAGCTTTCTTT.

The chain has TRBV10-1 and TRBJ1-5; no clear D gene. The CDR3 has 13 amino acids. Germline V gene data show CDR1 as WNHNN and CDR2 as SYGVQD (reference sequence). V was trimmed by 3 bases and J by 4 bases, leaving 7 bases between them. CDR3 residues: CASSDTGNQPQHF. The DNA of the CDR3 is TGCGCCAGCAGTGACACGGGGAATCAGCCCCAGCATTTT.

V gene TRBV6-4 combines with J gene TRBJ2-2; D assignment may be TRBD1 or TRBD2 (5 bases each). The CDR3 totals 12 residues. V lost 6 bases and J lost 4, with 6 bases in between. Germline assignment: CDR1 MRHNA and CDR2 SNTAGT. The CDR3 DNA sequence: TGTGCCAGCAGGGGGGTCACCGGGGAGCTGTTTTTT. Protein sequence: CASRGVTGELFF.

The chain employs TRBV6-5 and TRBJ1-1; D is possibly TRBD1 (5 bases). CDR1 is MNHEY and CDR2 is SVGAGI in the germline V gene. This CDR3 is 14 amino acids long. V lost 7 bases to trimming and J lost 2 bases, with 14 bases between them. The CDR3 protein is CASKRGIGNTEAFF. The CDR3 nucleotides read TGTGCCAGCAAGCGGGGGATAGGAAACACTGAAGCTTTCTTT.